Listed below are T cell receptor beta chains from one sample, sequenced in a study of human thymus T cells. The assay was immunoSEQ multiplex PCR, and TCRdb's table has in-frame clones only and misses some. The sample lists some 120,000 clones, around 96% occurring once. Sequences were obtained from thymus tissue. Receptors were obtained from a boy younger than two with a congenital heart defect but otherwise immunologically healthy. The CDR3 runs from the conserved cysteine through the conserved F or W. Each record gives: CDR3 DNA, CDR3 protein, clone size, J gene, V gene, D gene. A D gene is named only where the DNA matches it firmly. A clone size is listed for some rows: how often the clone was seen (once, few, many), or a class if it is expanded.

TGTGCCAGCAGTGAACCGGGGGTCGTTGGAAACACCATATATTTT	CASSEPGVVGNTIYF	NA	TRBJ1-3	TRBV6-1	NA
TGTGCCAGCAGCTTAGCCCCCTTGCCAGGGGGCGCCGGAAACACCATATATTTT	CASSLAPLPGGAGNTIYF	NA	TRBJ1-3	TRBV11-2	TRBD1
TGTGCCGCAACAGGGGACAGTCAAAGCCCCTATGGCTACACCTTC	CAATGDSQSPYGYTF	NA	TRBJ1-2	TRBV2	TRBD1
TGTGCCAGCACCCCCACCGGGGGGGAGCAGTACTTC	CASTPTGGEQYF	NA	TRBJ2-7	TRBV28	TRBD2
TGTGCCAGCAGCATGACAGGTTTGTCGAACACTGAAGCTTTCTTT	CASSMTGLSNTEAFF	few	TRBJ1-1	TRBV7-6	NA
TGTGCCTGGATTAGCGGGGGTTCCTACAATGAGCAGTTCTTC	CAWISGGSYNEQFF	NA	TRBJ2-1	TRBV30	TRBD2
TGTGCCAGCAGCATAACGAACAACGGTGGCTTAGGGAACACCATATATTTT	CASSITNNGGLGNTIYF	NA	TRBJ1-3	TRBV11-3	NA
TGCGCCAGCAGAACCGGGCCCACAGGCTCCTACGAGCAGTACTTC	CASRTGPTGSYEQYF	NA	TRBJ2-7	TRBV10-2	NA
TGCGCCAGCAGCCAAGGGCTAAGGGGACAGGGGGCGCCGGAGGGAGAGACCCAGTACTTC	CASSQGLRGQGAPEGETQYF	NA	TRBJ2-5	TRBV4-3	TRBD1
TGTGCCAGCAGCTTAGATCAATCTGGGGAGGGCGGGGAGACCCAGTACTTC	CASSLDQSGEGGETQYF	NA	TRBJ2-5	TRBV11-2	TRBD2
TGCGCCAGCAGCTTCGCTTTCGGGCTTTACTACAATGAGCAGTTCTTC	CASSFAFGLYYNEQFF	NA	TRBJ2-1	TRBV5-1	NA
TGTGCCAGCAGCGTAGCAGGGGTAACCGGGGAGCTGTTTTTT	CASSVAGVTGELFF	NA	TRBJ2-2	TRBV9	NA
TGTGCCAGCAGCTCAGCCGGGGACATCTCCTACGAGCAGTACTTC	CASSSAGDISYEQYF	NA	TRBJ2-7	TRBV28	NA
TGTGCCAGTACCCCTCTCCCCGCCGGTAATCAGCCCCAGCATTTT	CASTPLPAGNQPQHF	NA	TRBJ1-5	TRBV19	NA
TGTGCCAGCAGCCCACGGCCCGTAGAGACCCAGTACTTC	CASSPRPVETQYF	NA	TRBJ2-5	TRBV5-8	NA
TGCAGCGTCATTCCCGGTCGGTCCCTGAGCACAGATACGCAGTATTTT	CSVIPGRSLSTDTQYF	once	TRBJ2-3	TRBV29-1	NA
TGTGCCAGCAGCCAGAGCAGAGGGAAGTCGGGAAACACCATATATTTT	CASSQSRGKSGNTIYF	NA	TRBJ1-3	TRBV7-9	NA
TGTGCCAGCAGCCTCAAGACTAGCGGGGGTCTCTACACCGGGGAGCTGTTTTTT	CASSLKTSGGLYTGELFF	NA	TRBJ2-2	TRBV7-3	TRBD2
TGCGCCAGCAGCCTGGGGGACACCAACACCGGGGAGCTGTTTTTT	CASSLGDTNTGELFF	NA	TRBJ2-2	TRBV5-1	NA
TGTGCCAGCAGCTCCGAGAGCGATCTCCCCACAGATACGCAGTATTTT	CASSSESDLPTDTQYF	NA	TRBJ2-3	TRBV7-2	NA
TGCGCCAGCAGTGGCGCGGGGACAGATACGCAGTATTTT	CASSGAGTDTQYF	NA	TRBJ2-3	TRBV10-1	NA
TGTGCCAGCAGTTTCGGGCTAGCGGGGGGACTAGCAAACGCAGATACGCAGTATTTT	CASSFGLAGGLANADTQYF	NA	TRBJ2-3	TRBV28	TRBD2
TGTGCCAGCAGCCAAGAAGCGGTAAACTCTGGAAACACCATATATTTT	CASSQEAVNSGNTIYF	NA	TRBJ1-3	TRBV14	NA
TGTGCCAGCAGCCGCAAGAGATTCAGAGGGGACAAAGGGGGGAACACTGAAGCTTTCTTT	CASSRKRFRGDKGGNTEAFF	NA	TRBJ1-1	TRBV27	NA
TGCGCCAGCAGCTTGGTCCGGCCCTCTACAGTCTATGCCACAGATACGCAGTATTTT	CASSLVRPSTVYATDTQYF	NA	TRBJ2-3	TRBV5-1	NA
TGTGCCAGCAGCTTGGTGGCAGATATTTCCTCTGGGGCCAACGTCCTGACTTTC	CASSLVADISSGANVLTF	NA	TRBJ2-6	TRBV5-5	NA